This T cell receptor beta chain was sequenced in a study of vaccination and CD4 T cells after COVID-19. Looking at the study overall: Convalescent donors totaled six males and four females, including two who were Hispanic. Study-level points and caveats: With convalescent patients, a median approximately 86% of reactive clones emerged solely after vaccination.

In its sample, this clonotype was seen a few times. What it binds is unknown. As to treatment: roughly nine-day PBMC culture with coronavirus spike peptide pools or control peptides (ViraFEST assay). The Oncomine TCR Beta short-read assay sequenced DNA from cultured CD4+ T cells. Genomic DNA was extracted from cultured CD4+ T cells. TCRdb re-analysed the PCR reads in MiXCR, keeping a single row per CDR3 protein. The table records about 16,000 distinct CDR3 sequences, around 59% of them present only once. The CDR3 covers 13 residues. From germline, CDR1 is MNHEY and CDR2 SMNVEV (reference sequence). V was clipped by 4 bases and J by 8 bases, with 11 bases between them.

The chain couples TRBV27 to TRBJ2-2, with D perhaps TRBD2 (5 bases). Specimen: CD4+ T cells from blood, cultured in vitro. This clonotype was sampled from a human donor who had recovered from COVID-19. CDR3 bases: TGTGCCAGCAGTTCCCTAGCTGCTGGGGAGCTGTTTTTT. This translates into CASSSLAAGELFF.